This T cell receptor beta chain was sequenced in a study of spatial heterogeneity in lung cancer. At the level of the study: At a median of around 23 months after resection, follow-up PBMC samples were sequenced when available. In the raw reads, each unique TCR and UMI combination was present more than ten times on average.

The CDR3 loop spans 17 amino acids. V lost 0 bases, J lost 0 bases, and 2 bases stayed unmatched. A distinct unique molecular identifier was carried by each TCR cDNA molecule. TCRdb called the 5' RACE reads again in MiXCR, with one record for every CDR3 protein. The table records about 120,000 distinct CDR3 sequences, 10% to 15% of them present only once. Study-wide findings and caveats: Ubiquitous expanded tumor TCRs were seen in blood more at resection than at follow-up.

Time point given: blood at routine non-recurrence follow-up after resection. Frozen PBMC, nontumor lung or tumor provided whole RNA, which was sequenced unsorted. This clonotype turned up a few times. Its antigen remains unknown. This TCR was sampled from a male donor with early-stage non-small cell lung cancer. The rearrangement joins TRBV23-1 to TRBJ2-4; TRBD1 aligns across 10 bases. TRBV23-1 is an open reading frame, and its role is uncertain. The sample here was PBMCs, taken at follow-up. CDR3 coding DNA: TGCGCCAGCAGTCAATCGGACAGGGGGGAAGCCAAAAACATTCAGTACTTC. The encoded protein is CASSQSDRGEAKNIQYF.